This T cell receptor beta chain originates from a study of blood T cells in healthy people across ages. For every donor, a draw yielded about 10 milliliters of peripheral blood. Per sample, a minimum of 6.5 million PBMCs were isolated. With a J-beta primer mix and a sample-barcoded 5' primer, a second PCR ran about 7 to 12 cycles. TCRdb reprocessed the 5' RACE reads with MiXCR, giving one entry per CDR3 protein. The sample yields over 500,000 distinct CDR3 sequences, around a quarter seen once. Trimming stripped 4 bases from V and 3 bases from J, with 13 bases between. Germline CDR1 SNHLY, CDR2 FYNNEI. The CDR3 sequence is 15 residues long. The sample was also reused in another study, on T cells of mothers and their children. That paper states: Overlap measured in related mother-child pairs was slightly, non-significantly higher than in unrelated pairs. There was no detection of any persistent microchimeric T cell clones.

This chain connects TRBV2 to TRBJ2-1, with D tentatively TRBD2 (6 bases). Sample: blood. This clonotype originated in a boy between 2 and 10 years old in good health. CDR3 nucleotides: TGTGCCAGCAGTGCGGACTATTTGTACTACAATGAGCAGTTCTTC. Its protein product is CASSADYLYYNEQFF.